One and the same sample provided the 16 T cell receptor beta chains below, sequenced in a study of early T cells in non-severe SARS-CoV-2 infection. TCRdb recomputed calls from the 5' RACE reads with MiXCR, one row per CDR3 protein. The sample yields roughly 38,000 distinct CDR3 sequences, less than 7% seen once. The sample consisted of whole blood, taken at baseline. All receptors derive from an adult who was a healthcare worker with PCR-confirmed SARS-CoV-2 infection or an uninfected control (not recorded which).

Comment on this clonotype: A read error may explain this, as a much larger clone is one base away. The gene calls are TRBV25-1 and TRBJ2-3; D gene ambiguous. This CDR3 contains 10 residues. In germline, CDR1 is MGHDK, CDR2 SYGVNS. This CDR3 is CAGSADTQYF. Written as DNA, the CDR3 is TGTGCCGGCAGTGCAGATACGCAGTATTTT.

The J gene is TRBJ1-1, the V gene TRBV6-4; 7 bases fit TRBD1. V gave up 4 bases and J gave up 3 bases; unmatched junction bases: 5. CDR1 and CDR2 from the germline V gene are MRHNA and SNTAGT. This CDR3 has 14 amino acids. CDR3 region: CASSAETGDTEAFF. In DNA, the CDR3 is TGTGCCAGCAGTGCCGAAACAGGGGACACTGAAGCTTTCTTT.

This clonotype has at least ten counts. CDR3 loop: CSALDRGSYNEQFF. The CDR3 coding sequence is TGCAGCGCACTAGACAGGGGTTCCTACAATGAGCAGTTCTTC. The V gene is TRBV29-1, the J gene TRBJ2-1; 8 bases align to TRBD1. The V gene's germline CDR1 is SQVTM and CDR2 ANQGSEA. J lost 1 base, V lost 7 bases, and 6 bases had no gene match. The CDR3 extends over 14 amino acids.

The sample holds many counts of this clonotype. The chain employs TRBV12-3 or TRBV12-4 and TRBJ2-3; D gene uncertain. Between the trimmed V and J ends, which lost 3 bases and 5 bases, there was a span of 9 bases. There are 13 residues in the CDR3. DNA of the CDR3: TGTGCCAGCAGTTTTGGTTCCGGAGATACGCAGTATTTT. Translation gives CASSFGSGDTQYF.

At least ten counts were recorded for this clonotype. The chain uses TRBV29-1 and TRBJ2-2; unclear D gene. V lost 6 bases and J 7 bases, leaving 12 bases between the germline ends. The CDR3 has 12 amino acids. Germline CDR1 is SQVTM and CDR2 is ANQGSEA. CDR3: CSVFLQGGELFF. The CDR3 DNA reads as TGCAGCGTATTTCTCCAAGGCGGGGAGCTGTTTTTT.

This clonotype occurred many times. The V gene is TRBV18, the J gene TRBJ2-1; 12 positions agree with TRBD2. The trim removed 4 bases at V and 6 bases at J, leaving 4 bases unmatched. The CDR3 spans 15 residues. Germline CDR1 KGHSH, CDR2 LQKENI. CDR3 residues: CASSQTSGRGNEQFF. The DNA of the CDR3 is TGTGCCAGCTCACAGACTAGCGGGAGAGGCAATGAGCAGTTCTTC.

This clonotype was counted at least ten times. The CDR3 region is CASSQAGPRGNQPQHF. The CDR3 DNA reads TGTGCCAGCAGCCAAGCGGGCCCCCGCGGCAATCAGCCCCAGCATTTT. The chain is built from TRBV3-1 and TRBJ1-5; D gene unclear. CDR3 length: 16 residues. The V gene's germline CDR1 is LGHDT and CDR2 YNNKEL (reference sequence). Trimming left V 1 base short and J 2 bases short, with 12 bases between.

This clonotype was recorded at least ten times. The rearrangement links TRBV12-3 or TRBV12-4 to TRBJ1-5; D is undetermined. Trimming took off 4 bases at V and 5 bases at J, with 6 bases between the two ends. The CDR3 is 12 amino acids. The CDR3 DNA sequence: TGTGCCAGCAGTTCCTTTTATCAGCCCCAGCATTTT. Translating it yields CASSSFYQPQHF.

This rearrangement joins TRBV4-2 to TRBJ2-2; D is possibly TRBD1 (5 bases). The CDR3 sequence is 15 residues long. V shed 0 bases and J shed 7 bases, with 12 bases lying between them. The germline V gene encodes CDR1 LGHNA and CDR2 YNFKEQ. CDR3 loop: CASSQDPSGNGELFF. CDR3 nucleotides: TGTGCCAGCAGCCAAGATCCATCAGGGAACGGGGAGCTGTTTTTT.

This clonotype was detected many times. In DNA, the CDR3 is TGTGCCAGCAGCCCACAGAGAATTAACTATGGCTACACCTTC. Residues: CASSPQRINYGYTF. The chain combines TRBV5-4 with TRBJ1-2; no clear D. Trimming left V 4 bases short and J 1 base short, with 11 bases between. The CDR3 length is 14 residues. Germline V gene sequence: CDR1 SGHNT, CDR2 YYREEE (reference sequence).

This chain links TRBV6-5 with TRBJ2-3; D gene unclear. This CDR3 is 12 amino acids long. The V and J ends lost 5 bases and 5 bases respectively, with 8 bases between them. CDR1 and CDR2 from the germline V gene are MNHEY and SVGAGI. CDR3 sequence reads: CASSPSQDTQYF. In DNA, the CDR3 is TGTGCCAGCAGTCCTTCCCAAGATACGCAGTATTTT.

The chain carries TRBV7-9 and TRBJ2-2, with D possibly matching TRBD1 (6 bases). The germline CDR1 and CDR2 sequences are SEHNR and FQNEAQ (reference sequence). This CDR3 contains 13 residues. Trimming left V 8 bases short and J 0 bases short, with 7 bases between. CDR3 sequence reads: CASHRANTGELFF. In nucleotides, the CDR3 is TGTGCCAGCCACAGGGCGAACACCGGGGAGCTGTTTTTT.

In its sample, this clonotype was seen many times. This chain connects TRBV4-2 to TRBJ1-1; D is undetermined. Trimming cost V 0 bases and J 1 base, with 3 bases left between them. Per germline, CDR1 LGHNA and CDR2 YNFKEQ. The CDR3 length is 13 residues. The CDR3 region has the DNA TGTGCCAGCAGCCAAGATGGGAACACTGAAGCTTTCTTT. Translated: CASSQDGNTEAFF.

This clonotype was counted ten times or more. The rearrangement joins TRBV30 to TRBJ2-6; the match to TRBD2 covers 7 bases. Germline CDR1 reads GTSNPN; CDR2 reads SVGIG (reference sequence). With 2 bases clipped from V and 4 bases from J, the junction kept 5 bases outside the gene matches. CDR3 length equals 15 residues. CDR3 residues: CAWSPKAGGANVLTF. The CDR3 DNA reads as TGTGCCTGGAGTCCTAAAGCGGGAGGGGCCAACGTCCTGACTTTC. Combining the CDR3 with reference TRBV30 and TRBJ2-6 gives the whole variable domain SQTIHQWPATLVQPVGSPLSLECTVEGTSNPNLYWYRQAAGRGLQLLFYSVGIGQISSEVPQNLSASRPQDRQFILSSKKLLLSDSGFYLCAWSPKAGGANVLTFGAGSRLTVL.

In its sample, this clonotype was seen many times. The chain couples TRBV5-1 to TRBJ2-2, with TRBD2 matching 9 bases. This CDR3 is 15 amino acids long. Per germline, CDR1 SGHRS and CDR2 YFSETQ. V lost 1 base to trimming and J lost 4 bases; unmatched junction nucleotides: 2. This CDR3 reads CASSLKAGGTGELFF. The CDR3 DNA sequence: TGCGCCAGCAGCTTGAAAGCGGGAGGCACCGGGGAGCTGTTTTTT.

This clonotype was seen ten or more times. The CDR3 DNA reads TGTGCCAGCTCACCAGTCCCGGGGGCCCACGAGCAGTACTTC. Translating gives CASSPVPGAHEQYF. This chain links TRBV18 with TRBJ2-7; D possibly uses TRBD1 or TRBD2 (6 bases each). The germline CDR1 and CDR2 sequences are KGHSH and LQKENI. Trimming removed 2 bases from V and 5 bases from J, with 13 bases in between. The CDR3 extends over 14 amino acids.